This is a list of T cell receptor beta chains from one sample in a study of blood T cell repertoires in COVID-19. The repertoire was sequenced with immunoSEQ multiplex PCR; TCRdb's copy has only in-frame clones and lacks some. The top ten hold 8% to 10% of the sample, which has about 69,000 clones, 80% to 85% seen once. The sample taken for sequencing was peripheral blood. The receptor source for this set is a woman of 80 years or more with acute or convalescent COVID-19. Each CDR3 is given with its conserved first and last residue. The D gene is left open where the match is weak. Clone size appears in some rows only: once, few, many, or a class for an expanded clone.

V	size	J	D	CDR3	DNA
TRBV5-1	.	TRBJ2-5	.	CASSLGRGLGSQETQYF	TGCGCCAGCAGCTTGGGACGGGGTCTTGGGAGTCAAGAGACCCAGTACTTC
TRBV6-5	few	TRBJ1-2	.	CASSYQEGGHYGYTF	TGTGCCAGCAGTTACCAAGAAGGCGGTCACTATGGCTACACCTTC
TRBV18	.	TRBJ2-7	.	CASSPQPREQYF	TGTGCCAGCTCACCACAACCGCGGGAGCAGTACTTC
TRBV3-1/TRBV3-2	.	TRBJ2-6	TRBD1	CASSQLVAGGLSGANVLTF	TGTGCCAGCAGCCAACTCGTCGCAGGGGGCTTATCTGGGGCCAACGTCCTGACTTTC
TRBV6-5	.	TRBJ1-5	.	CASRRGPRPQHF	TGTGCCAGCAGAAGGGGCCCGCGGCCCCAGCATTTT
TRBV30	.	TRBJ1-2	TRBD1	CAWSVRDSGGYTF	TGTGCCTGGAGTGTACGGGACAGTGGGGGCTACACCTTC
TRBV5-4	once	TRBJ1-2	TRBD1	CASSSGTDTNYGYTF	TGTGCCAGCAGCTCTGGGACAGACACTAACTATGGCTACACCTTC
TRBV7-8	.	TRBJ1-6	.	CASSLDPGYGSPLHF	TGTGCCAGCAGCTTAGATCCGGGGTATGGTTCACCCCTCCACTTT
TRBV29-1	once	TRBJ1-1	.	CSVEGGHPGAELGAFF	TGCAGCGTTGAAGGGGGCCACCCAGGGGCTGAGTTGGGAGCTTTCTTT
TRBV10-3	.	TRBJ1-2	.	CAISDIAGQLPRDYTF	TGTGCCATCAGTGATATAGCTGGACAGCTGCCTAGAGACTACACCTTC
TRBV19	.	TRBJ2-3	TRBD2	CATRRGFARGGTDTQYF	TGTGCCACTCGGCGGGGGTTCGCCCGTGGGGGGACAGATACGCAGTATTTT
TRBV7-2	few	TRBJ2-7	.	CASSLVSGGTYEQYF	TGTGCCAGCAGCTTAGTTTCGGGCGGGACCTACGAGCAGTACTTC
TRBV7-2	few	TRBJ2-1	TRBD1	CASSQRTGDYNEQFF	TGTGCCAGCAGCCAAAGGACAGGGGACTACAATGAGCAGTTCTTC
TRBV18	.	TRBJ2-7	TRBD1	CASSPGQGLSYEQYF	TGTGCCAGCTCACCGGGACAGGGCTTATCCTACGAGCAGTACTTC
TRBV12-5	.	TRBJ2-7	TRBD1	CASGFRGPYEQYF	TGTGCTAGTGGTTTCAGGGGGCCCTACGAGCAGTACTTC
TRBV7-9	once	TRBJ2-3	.	CASSLVEGTDTQYF	TGTGCCAGCAGCTTAGTCGAGGGCACAGATACGCAGTATTTT
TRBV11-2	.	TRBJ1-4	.	CASSLDSVNEKLFF	TGTGCCAGCAGCTTGGACAGCGTAAATGAAAAACTGTTTTTT
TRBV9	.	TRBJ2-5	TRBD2	CASSVAPWSGGVQETQYF	TGTGCCAGCAGCGTCGCCCCCTGGAGCGGGGGGGTACAAGAGACCCAGTACTTC
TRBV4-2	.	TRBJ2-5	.	CASSQAGGGETQYF	TGTGCCAGCAGCCAAGCGGGGGGCGGGGAGACCCAGTACTTC
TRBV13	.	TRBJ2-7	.	CASSPTGYEQYF	TGTGCCAGCAGCCCGACAGGCTACGAGCAGTACTTC
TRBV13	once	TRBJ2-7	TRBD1	CASSSQTGRRYF	TGTGCCAGCAGCTCCCAGACAGGGCGTCGGTACTTC
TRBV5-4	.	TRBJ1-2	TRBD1	CASSQGTGYGYTF	TGTGCCAGCAGCCAAGGGACAGGATATGGCTACACCTTC
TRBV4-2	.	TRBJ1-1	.	CASSQDWTVLNTEAFF	TGTGCCAGCAGCCAAGATTGGACAGTTCTGAACACTGAAGCTTTCTTT
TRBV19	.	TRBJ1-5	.	CASNLVNLLNQPQHF	TGTGCCAGTAATCTGGTCAATCTACTAAATCAGCCCCAGCATTTT
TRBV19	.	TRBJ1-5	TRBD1	CASSMGTVTMAQHF	TGTGCCAGTAGTATGGGGACAGTCACTATGGCCCAGCATTTT
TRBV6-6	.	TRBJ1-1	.	CASIFSSNTEAFF	TGTGCCAGCATTTTCTCCTCGAACACTGAAGCTTTCTTT